The clone carrying this T cell receptor beta chain is labeled as medium-sized (0.01 to 0.1%). Its antigen is unknown. TCRdb ran MiXCR on the multiplex PCR reads and lists one entry per CDR3 protein. This sample carries approximately 230,000 distinct CDR3 sequences, less than 40% of them seen once, and the ten largest clones take 3% to 4.5%. Axillary draining lymph nodes of breast cancer patients supplied the node samples. The sample belongs to a study of breast tumors, draining lymph nodes, adjacent tissues. Study-wide points: Luminal-like breast cancer showed significantly higher tumor–nontumor repertoire similarity than basal-like. Most tumor T cells seemingly derive from lymph node, then expand in tumor. Tumors had less TCR diversity than lymph nodes, more than nontumor tissue. Data only fit, rather than demonstrated, lymph node origin of most tumor T cells.

The V and J ends lost 0 bases and 2 bases respectively, with 5 bases between them. CDR1 is SGDLS and CDR2 is YYNGEE in the germline V gene. This CDR3 region has 13 residues. The sequence came from a female donor with breast cancer. Some clones in this sample may be carry-over from other donors' samples. The sequencing input was axillary lymph node tissue. The chain recombines TRBV9 with TRBJ2-5; D remains ambiguous. CDR3 residues: CASSVGQQETQYF. In DNA form, the CDR3 reads TGTGCCAGCAGCGTAGGGCAGCAAGAGACCCAGTACTTC. Variable domain in full (rest from reference TRBV9 and TRBJ2-5): DSGVTQTPKHLITATGQRVTLRCSPRSGDLSVYWYQQSLDQGLQFLIQYYNGEERAKGNILERFSAQQFPDLHSELNLSSLELGDSALYFCASSVGQQETQYFGPGTRLLVL.